Following are 15 T cell receptor beta chains from one sample sequenced in a study of kidney transplant recipient with SARS-CoV-2 infection. TCRdb independently ran MiXCR on the reads; one entry per CDR3 protein. Here the sample spans roughly 250,000 distinct CDR3 sequences, around 30% being singletons. Sequencing was performed on a blood sample, taken at baseline and between days 110 and 120 from a kidney transplant recipient. The receptor set was obtained from a male patient aged 25-45 years who had COVID-19 and was a kidney transplant recipient. Some of the T cells might come from the graft donor.

As for this clonotype: Possible read error: a much larger clone is one base away. Likely a read error: the CDR3 ends without its conserved phenylalanine or tryptophan. The V call is TRBV2, the J call TRBJ1-1; no firm D call. Germline CDR1 and CDR2: SNHLY and FYNNEI. Between the trimmed V and J ends, which lost 1 base and 10 bases, there was a span of 7 bases. The CDR3 totals 11 residues. The CDR3 bases are TGTGCCAGCAGTGAAGGGATGATAGCTTTCCTT. This codes for CASSEGMIAFL.

As to this clonotype: A much larger clone differs by one base, so this may be a read error. The V call is TRBV3-1, the J call TRBJ2-2; D remains unclear. This CDR3 region has 18 residues. Germline V gene sequence: CDR1 LGHDT, CDR2 YNNKEL (reference sequence). V was cut by 5 bases and J by 5 bases, with 24 bases left in between. CDR3 sequence: CASSNYLPISGLTGELFF. The CDR3 bases are TGTGCCAGCAGCAATTATCTTCCCATTTCAGGCTTGACCGGGGAGCTGTTTTTT.

In its sample, this clonotype was seen many times. This rearrangement joins TRBV28 to TRBJ2-7; no clear D. V was pared by 2 bases and J by 0 bases, with 17 bases between. CDR3 size: 17 residues. CDR1 and CDR2 (germline): MDHEN, SYDVKM. The CDR3, as DNA: TGTGCCAGCAGTTTAAGACTCCTCTACTCCCCCTCCTACGAGCAGTACTTC. This gives the protein CASSLRLLYSPSYEQYF.

For this clonotype: This could be a read error, since a much larger clone is one nucleotide away. Likely a read error: the CDR3 ends without its conserved phenylalanine or tryptophan. The chain is built from TRBV5-6 and TRBJ1-2; D is uncertain. Germline V gene sequence: CDR1 SGHDT, CDR2 YYEEEE. Trimming stripped 5 bases from V and 4 bases from J, with 12 bases between. The CDR3 loop spans 13 amino acids. The CDR3 nucleotides read TGTGCCAGCAGAAGGACCCTGTCCTATGGCTACACCATC. Its protein is CASRRTLSYGYTI.

V and J are TRBV6-5 and TRBJ1-5; possible D gene TRBD1, 6 bases. The germline gives CDR1 MNHEY, CDR2 SVGAGI. Deletions cut 4 bases from V and 6 bases from J, with 10 bases between. This CDR3 is built from 13 residues. Here the CDR3 reads CASSFGGGQPQHF. In DNA, the CDR3 is TGTGCCAGCAGTTTTGGGGGCGGTCAGCCCCAGCATTTT.

About this clonotype: A read error is possible here, since a much larger clone lies one base away. The J gene is TRBJ2-7, the V gene TRBV7-2, with 9 bases lining up with TRBD2. Germline CDR1 reads SGHTA; CDR2 reads FQGNSA. The CDR3 length is 18 residues. V was clipped by 5 bases and J by 6 bases; unmatched bases: 20. The CDR3 region is CASSIQGTSFISFREQYF. The CDR3 coding sequence is TGTGCCAGCAGCATTCAAGGGACTAGCTTCATAAGTTTCCGCGAGCAGTACTTC. The full variable domain, completed using reference TRBV7-2 and TRBJ2-7, is GAGVSQSPSNKVTEKGKDVELRCDPISGHTALYWYRQSLGQGLEFLIYFQGNSAPDKSGLPSDRFSAERTGGSVSTLTIQRTQQEDSAVYLCASSIQGTSFISFREQYFGPGTRLTVT.

This clonotype came up a few times. This chain connects TRBV24-1 to TRBJ2-2, with TRBD1 matching over 9 bases. The germline CDR1 and CDR2 sequences are KGHDR and SFDVKD. Trimming took 4 bases from V and 7 from J; bases not matched to a gene: 6. The length of the CDR3 is 15 residues. The CDR3 DNA sequence: TGTGCCACCAGTGACCCCGGACAGGGGAACGGGGAGCTGTTTTTT. Protein product: CATSDPGQGNGELFF.

The table lists this clonotype with a few counts. The chain has TRBV5-4 and TRBJ1-2, with D hard to call. This CDR3 has 16 residues. V shed 7 bases and J shed 4 bases, with 23 bases lying between them. The V gene's germline CDR1 is SGHNT and CDR2 YYREEE (reference sequence). The CDR3 DNA reads as TGTGCCAGCTTCCCTCCCGTACCAGGAAAGACCTATGGCTACACCTTC. Its protein is CASFPPVPGKTYGYTF.

This clonotype was found many times. The DNA for the CDR3 is TGCGCCAGCAGCTTGGGGGGGAACCAAGAGACCCAGTACTTC. It codes for CASSLGGNQETQYF. The chain couples TRBV5-1 to TRBJ2-5; tentatively, D is TRBD1 or TRBD2 (5 bases each). This CDR3 has 14 residues. Germline loops: CDR1 SGHRS, CDR2 YFSETQ. The V gene lost 0 bases and the J gene lost 0 bases, with 6 bases spanning the gap.

This clonotype came up many times. The gene calls are TRBV28 and TRBJ1-4; no firm D call. Trimming took 7 bases from V and 4 from J, leaving 10 bases between them. Germline CDR1 is MDHEN and CDR2 is SYDVKM. This CDR3 contains 13 residues. The CDR3, as DNA: TGTGCCAGCACGGTCGCCTTTAATGAAAAACTGTTTTTT. Translation: CASTVAFNEKLFF.

This clonotype was recorded at least ten times. The rearrangement uses TRBV6-5 and TRBJ1-3; D remains unclear. Trimming shortened V by 10 bases and J by 0 bases, and 10 bases separated the two germline ends. CDR1 is MNHEY, CDR2 SVGAGI, per germline. There are 13 residues in the CDR3. The CDR3 region has the DNA TGTGCCATCGGGATAAACTCTGGAAACACCATATATTTT. It codes for CAIGINSGNTIYF.

This rearrangement joins TRBV28 to TRBJ1-2; 9 bases match TRBD1. Germline CDR1 MDHEN, CDR2 SYDVKM. There are 14 residues in the CDR3. V was pared by 5 bases and J by 6 bases, with 7 bases of the junction left unmatched. The CDR3: CASSLPWTGDGYTF. The CDR3, as DNA: TGTGCCAGCAGTCTCCCCTGGACAGGGGATGGCTACACCTTC.

Turning to this clonotype: A much larger clone differs by one base, so this may be a read error. CDR3 residues: CNARDRLAGDYNEQFF. The CDR3 region has the DNA TGCAATGCTAGAGATCGGCTAGCGGGGGATTACAATGAGCAGTTCTTC. The chain is built from TRBV20-1 and TRBJ2-1; 10 bases map to TRBD2. The CDR3 is 16 residues long. Per the germline V gene, CDR1 is DFQATT and CDR2 is SNEGSKA (reference sequence).

This clonotype has at least ten counts. The chain joins TRBV11-1 to TRBJ1-2; D remains unclear. The CDR3 totals 17 residues. Trimming stripped 4 bases from V and 4 bases from J, with 22 bases between. Germline loops: CDR1 SGHAT, CDR2 FQDESV (reference sequence). CDR3 DNA sequence: TGTGCCAGCAGCTCATGCAGTAAGGCTGGAAAGACCTATGGCTACACCTTC. It encodes CASSSCSKAGKTYGYTF.

This clonotype was observed many times. The rearrangement uses TRBV30 and TRBJ1-5, with 9 bases fitting TRBD1. In germline, CDR1 is GTSNPN, CDR2 SVGIG (reference sequence). The V gene end was trimmed by 1 base and the J gene end by 4 bases; junction bases not matched to a gene: 2. CDR3 length: 14 residues. CDR3 in DNA: TGTGCCTGGAGTGCCGGGACAGGGAATCAGCCCCAGCATTTT. Its translation is CAWSAGTGNQPQHF.